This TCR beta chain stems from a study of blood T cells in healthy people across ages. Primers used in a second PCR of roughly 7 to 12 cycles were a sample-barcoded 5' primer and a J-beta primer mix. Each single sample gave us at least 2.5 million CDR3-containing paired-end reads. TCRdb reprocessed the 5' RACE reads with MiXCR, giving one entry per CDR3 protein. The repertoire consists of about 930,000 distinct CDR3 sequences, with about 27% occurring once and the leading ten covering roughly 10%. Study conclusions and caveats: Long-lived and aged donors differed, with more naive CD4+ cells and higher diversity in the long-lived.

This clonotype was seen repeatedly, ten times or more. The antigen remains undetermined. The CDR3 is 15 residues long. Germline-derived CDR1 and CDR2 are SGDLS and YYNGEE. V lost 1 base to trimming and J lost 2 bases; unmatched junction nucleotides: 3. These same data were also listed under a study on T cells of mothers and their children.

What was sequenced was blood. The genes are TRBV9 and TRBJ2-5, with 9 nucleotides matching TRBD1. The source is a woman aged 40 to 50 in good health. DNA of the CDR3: TGTGCCAGCAGCGTAATGGACAGGGGACAAGAGACCCAGTACTTC. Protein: CASSVMDRGQETQYF. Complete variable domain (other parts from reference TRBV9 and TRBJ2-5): DSGVTQTPKHLITATGQRVTLRCSPRSGDLSVYWYQQSLDQGLQFLIQYYNGEERAKGNILERFSAQQFPDLHSELNLSSLELGDSALYFCASSVMDRGQETQYFGPGTRLLVL.